This T cell receptor beta chain came from a study of T cells expressing NK-cell markers. Overall study context: It was sorted CD3+CD56+NKG2C+, CD3+CD56+NKG2C- and CD3+CD56-NKG2C+ T cells that supplied the TCR beta repertoires.

This CDR3 comprises 15 residues. Germline CDR1 SGHRS, CDR2 YFSETQ. Study-wide results and limits: In a handful of donors, dominant CD3+CD56+NKG2C+ clones formed about 1.0-8% of CD8+ cells. These clonotypes also led the CD3+CD56-NKG2C+ fraction in a handful of donors.

TCR beta cDNA was generated via 5'RACE template switching incorporating UMIs. Reanalyzing the 5' RACE reads, TCRdb keeps one entry per CDR3 protein, without DNA. This sample's table has about 160,000 distinct CDR3 sequences. For this clonotype: No antigen is known for it.

Material for sequencing was blood T cells: a sorted CD56 or NKG2C T cell subset, CD4+ or CD8+ T cells, or bulk PBMC T cells (not recorded which). The receptor's source is a woman between 18 and 70 years old in good health. The rearrangement joins TRBV5-1 to TRBJ1-2; TCRdb's D call of TRBD1 is untestable without DNA. The CDR3: CASSFVGEGDYGYTF.